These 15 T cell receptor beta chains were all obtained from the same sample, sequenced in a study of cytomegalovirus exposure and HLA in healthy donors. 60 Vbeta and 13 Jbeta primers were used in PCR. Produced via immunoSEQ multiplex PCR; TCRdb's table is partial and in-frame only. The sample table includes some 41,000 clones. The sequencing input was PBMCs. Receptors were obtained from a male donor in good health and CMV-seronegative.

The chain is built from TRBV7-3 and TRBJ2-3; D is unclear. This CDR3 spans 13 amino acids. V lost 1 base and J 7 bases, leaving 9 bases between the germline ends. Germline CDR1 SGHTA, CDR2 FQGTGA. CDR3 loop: CASSLNGANTQYF. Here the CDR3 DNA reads TGTGCCAGCAGCTTAAATGGAGCCAATACGCAGTATTTT.

Here the CDR3 DNA reads TGCAGCGTTGAAGAACTAGCTTCCACAGAGACCCAGTACTTC. Translated, it gives CSVEELASTETQYF. V gene TRBV29-1 combines with J gene TRBJ2-5; perhaps TRBD2 as D (6 bases). The CDR3 is made up of 14 amino acids. Looked up from germline, CDR1 is SQVTM and CDR2 is ANQGSEA. Trimming removed 0 bases from V and 4 bases from J, with 12 bases in between. Filled out from reference TRBV29-1 and TRBJ2-5, the complete variable domain reads SAVISQKPSRDICQRGTSLTIQCQVDSQVTMMFWYRQQPGQSLTLIATANQGSEATYESGFVIDKFPISRPNLTFSTLTVSNMSPEDSSIYLCSVEELASTETQYFGPGTRLLVL.

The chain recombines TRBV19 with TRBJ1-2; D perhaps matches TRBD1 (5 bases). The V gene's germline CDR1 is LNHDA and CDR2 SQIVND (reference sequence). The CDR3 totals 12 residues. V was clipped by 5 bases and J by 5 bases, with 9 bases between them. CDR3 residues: CASSGAKYGYTF. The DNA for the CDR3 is TGTGCCAGTAGTGGGGCAAAGTATGGCTACACCTTC.

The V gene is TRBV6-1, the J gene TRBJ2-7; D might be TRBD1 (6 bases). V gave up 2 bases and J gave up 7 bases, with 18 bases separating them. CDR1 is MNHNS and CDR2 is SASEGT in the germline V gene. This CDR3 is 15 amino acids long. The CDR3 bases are TGTGCCAGCAGTGAATTGACAGGCGCCGGGGAGGAGCAGTACTTC. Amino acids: CASSELTGAGEEQYF.

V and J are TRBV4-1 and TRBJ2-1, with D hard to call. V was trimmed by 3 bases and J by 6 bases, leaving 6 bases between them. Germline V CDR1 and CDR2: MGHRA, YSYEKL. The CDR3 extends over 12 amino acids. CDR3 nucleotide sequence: TGCGCCAGCAGCCAGAGCCTCAATGAGCAGTTCTTC. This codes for CASSQSLNEQFF.

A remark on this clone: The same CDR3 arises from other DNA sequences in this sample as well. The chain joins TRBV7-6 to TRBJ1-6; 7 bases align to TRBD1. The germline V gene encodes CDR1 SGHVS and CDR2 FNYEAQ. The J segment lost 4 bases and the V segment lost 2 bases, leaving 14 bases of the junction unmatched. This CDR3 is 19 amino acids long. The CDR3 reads CASSLRAGSGQVYNSPLHF. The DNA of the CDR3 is TGTGCCAGCAGCTTAAGGGCCGGGTCCGGACAGGTTTATAATTCACCCCTCCACTTT.

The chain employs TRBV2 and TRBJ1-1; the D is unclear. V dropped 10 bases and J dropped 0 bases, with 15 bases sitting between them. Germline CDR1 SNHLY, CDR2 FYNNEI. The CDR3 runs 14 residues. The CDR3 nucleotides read TGTGCCACTCATCCCGACACTGTGAACACTGAAGCTTTCTTT. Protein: CATHPDTVNTEAFF.

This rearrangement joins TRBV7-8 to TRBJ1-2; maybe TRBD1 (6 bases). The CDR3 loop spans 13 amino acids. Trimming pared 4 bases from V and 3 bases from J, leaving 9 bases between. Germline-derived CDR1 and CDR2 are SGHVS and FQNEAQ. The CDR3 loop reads CASSSPGDYGYTF. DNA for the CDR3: TGTGCCAGCAGCTCCCCAGGGGACTATGGCTACACCTTC. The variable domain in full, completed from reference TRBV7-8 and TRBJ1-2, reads GAGVSQSPRYKVAKRGQDVALRCDPISGHVSLFWYQQALGQGPEFLTYFQNEAQLDKSGLPSDRFFAERPEGSVSTLKIQRTQQEDSAVYLCASSSPGDYGYTFGSGTRLTVV.

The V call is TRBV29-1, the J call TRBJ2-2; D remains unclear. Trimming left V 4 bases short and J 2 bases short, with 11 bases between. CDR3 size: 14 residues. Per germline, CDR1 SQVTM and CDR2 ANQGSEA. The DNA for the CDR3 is TGCAGCGTTGGTATGGCGGTCAACACCGGGGAGCTGTTTTTT. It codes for CSVGMAVNTGELFF.

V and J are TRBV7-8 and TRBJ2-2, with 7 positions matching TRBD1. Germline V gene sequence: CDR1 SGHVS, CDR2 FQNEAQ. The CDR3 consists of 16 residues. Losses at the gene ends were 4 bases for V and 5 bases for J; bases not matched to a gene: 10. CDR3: CASSSYDRALTGELFF. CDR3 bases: TGTGCCAGCAGCTCATACGACAGGGCATTAACCGGGGAGCTGTTTTTT. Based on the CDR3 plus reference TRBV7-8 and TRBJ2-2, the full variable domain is GAGVSQSPRYKVAKRGQDVALRCDPISGHVSLFWYQQALGQGPEFLTYFQNEAQLDKSGLPSDRFFAERPEGSVSTLKIQRTQQEDSAVYLCASSSYDRALTGELFFGEGSRLTVL.

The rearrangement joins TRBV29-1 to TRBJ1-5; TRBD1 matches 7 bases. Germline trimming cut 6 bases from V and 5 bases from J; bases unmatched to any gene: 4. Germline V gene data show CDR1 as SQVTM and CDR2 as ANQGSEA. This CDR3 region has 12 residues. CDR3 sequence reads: CSVQGVDQPQHF. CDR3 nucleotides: TGCAGCGTCCAGGGGGTGGATCAGCCCCAGCATTTT.

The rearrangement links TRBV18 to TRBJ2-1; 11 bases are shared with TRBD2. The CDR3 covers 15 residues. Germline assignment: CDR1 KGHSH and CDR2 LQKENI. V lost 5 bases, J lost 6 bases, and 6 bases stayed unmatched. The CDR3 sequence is CASSTRLAGLNEQFF. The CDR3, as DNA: TGTGCCAGCTCAACTCGACTAGCGGGGCTCAATGAGCAGTTCTTC.

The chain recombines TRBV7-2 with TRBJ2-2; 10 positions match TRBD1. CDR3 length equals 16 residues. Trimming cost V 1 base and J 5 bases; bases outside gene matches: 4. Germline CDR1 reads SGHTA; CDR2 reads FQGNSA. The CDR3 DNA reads TGTGCCAGCAGCTTAGTAGGACAGGGGGGGACCGGGGAGCTGTTTTTT. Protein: CASSLVGQGGTGELFF.

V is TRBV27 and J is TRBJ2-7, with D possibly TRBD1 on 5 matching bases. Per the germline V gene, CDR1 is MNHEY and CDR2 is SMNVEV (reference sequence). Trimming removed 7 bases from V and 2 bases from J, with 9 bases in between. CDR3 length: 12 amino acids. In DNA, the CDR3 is TGTGCCAGCAAAAGGGGCGCCTACGAGCAGTACTTC. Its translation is CASKRGAYEQYF.

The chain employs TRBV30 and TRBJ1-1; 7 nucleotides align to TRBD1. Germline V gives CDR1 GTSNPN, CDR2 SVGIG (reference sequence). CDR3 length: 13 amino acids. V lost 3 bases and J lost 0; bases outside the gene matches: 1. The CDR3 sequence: CAWRGQMNTEAFF. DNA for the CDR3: TGTGCCTGGAGGGGACAGATGAACACTGAAGCTTTCTTT. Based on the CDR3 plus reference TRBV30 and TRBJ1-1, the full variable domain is SQTIHQWPATLVQPVGSPLSLECTVEGTSNPNLYWYRQAAGRGLQLLFYSVGIGQISSEVPQNLSASRPQDRQFILSSKKLLLSDSGFYLCAWRGQMNTEAFFGQGTRLTVV.